The clone carrying this TCR beta chain was recorded a few times. Its antigen is unknown. The sample is drawn from a study of human T cells and chemical hapten exposure. Whole-study findings and limits: The number of TCRs over 1 in 1000 frequency stayed unchanged after DPC.

Time point noted: healthy volunteer bleed at 6 weeks. The total RNA was obtained from whole blood that was not fractionated. TCRdb itself ran the RACE reads through MiXCR, one entry per CDR3 protein. The data hold more than 75,000 distinct CDR3 sequences, with over 8.5% observed a single time. This receptor was taken from a male donor in good health. Some clones in this sample may be carry-over from other donors' samples. The material sequenced was whole blood.

CDR3 sequence (DNA): TGTGCCAGCAGCCCGCCTAACACCGTGGGGCATTTTAACTATGGCTACACCTTC. Amino acids: CASSPPNTVGHFNYGYTF. This chain uses TRBV4-2 with TRBJ1-2; tentatively, D is TRBD1 (5 bases). V was pared by 4 bases and J by 1 base, with 22 bases between. This CDR3 is built from 18 residues. CDR1 is LGHNA and CDR2 is YNFKEQ in the germline V gene.